This TCR beta chain stems from a study of blood T cells in healthy people across ages. Germline V gene data show CDR1 as DFQATT and CDR2 as SNEGSKA (reference sequence). CDR3 length equals 10 residues. Findings and caveats of the study: Diversity figures based on one million T cells were deemed too low.

Sample-barcoded 5' priming and a J-beta primer mix drove a second PCR of roughly 6 to 12 cycles. MiXCR was run by TCRdb on the 5' RACE reads, yielding one entry per CDR3 protein. The sample has 600,000 to 1,000,000 distinct CDR3 sequences, more than 45% seen once; the top ten hold about 20%. With respect to this clonotype: Its antigen remains unknown. A read error may account for a junction end that differs from germline.

The chain has TRBV20-1 and TRBJ2-1, with 9 bases matching TRBD2. This TCR came from a young man in good health. The sample comprised blood. The CDR3 DNA reads TGCAGTGCTTCGCGCGGGGGGGAGTACTTC. Translating it yields CSASRGGEYF.